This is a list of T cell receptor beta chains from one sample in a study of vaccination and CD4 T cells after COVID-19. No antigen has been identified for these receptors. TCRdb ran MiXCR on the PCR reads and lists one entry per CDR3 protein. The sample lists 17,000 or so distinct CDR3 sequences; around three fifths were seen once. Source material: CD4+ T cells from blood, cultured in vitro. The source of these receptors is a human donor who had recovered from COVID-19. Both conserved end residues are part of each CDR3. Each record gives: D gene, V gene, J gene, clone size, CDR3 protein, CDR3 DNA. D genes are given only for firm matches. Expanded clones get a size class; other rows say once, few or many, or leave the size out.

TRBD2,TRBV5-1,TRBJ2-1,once,CASSLRTSGYNEQFF,TGCGCCAGCAGCTTGAGGACTAGCGGTTACAATGAGCAGTTCTTC
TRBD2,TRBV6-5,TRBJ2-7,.,CASSYVLAGEGYEQYF,TGTGCCAGCAGTTACGTACTAGCGGGAGAAGGCTACGAGCAGTACTTC
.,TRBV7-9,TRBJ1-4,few,CASSARRGKLFF,TGTGCCAGCAGCGCTAGACGGGGGAAACTGTTTTTT
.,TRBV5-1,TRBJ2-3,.,CASSSEGRPSTDTQYF,TGCGCCAGCAGTTCGGAGGGGCGCCCTAGCACAGATACGCAGTATTTT
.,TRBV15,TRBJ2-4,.,CATSASQFRDIQYF,TGTGCCACCAGCGCATCTCAATTCCGGGACATTCAGTACTTC
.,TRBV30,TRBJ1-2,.,CAWKGAGYYGYTF,TGTGCCTGGAAAGGGGCGGGGTACTATGGCTACACCTTC
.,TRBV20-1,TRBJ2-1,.,CSARRDNYNEQFF,TGCAGTGCTAGAAGGGACAACTACAATGAGCAGTTCTTC
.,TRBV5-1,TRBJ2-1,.,CASSLGLNNEQFF,TGCGCCAGCAGCTTGGGACTAAACAATGAGCAGTTCTTC
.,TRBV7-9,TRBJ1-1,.,CASSLDRASGF,TGTGCCAGCAGCTTAGACCGGGCGTCGGGCTTT
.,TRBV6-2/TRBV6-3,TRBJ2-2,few,CASSYSRWTGELFF,TGTGCCAGCAGTTACTCTAGGTGGACCGGGGAGCTGTTTTTT
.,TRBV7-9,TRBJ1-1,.,CASSLWPSAAFF,TGTGCCAGCAGCTTATGGCCTTCGGCAGCTTTCTTT
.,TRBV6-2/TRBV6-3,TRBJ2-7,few,CASTHADEQYF,TGTGCCAGCACCCACGCCGACGAGCAGTACTTC
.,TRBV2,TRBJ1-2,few,CASSEGQIYTF,TGTGCCAGCAGTGAAGGACAGATCTACACCTTC
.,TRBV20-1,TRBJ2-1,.,CSAATRMGSYNEQFF,TGCAGTGCTGCAACCCGCATGGGCTCCTACAATGAGCAGTTCTTC
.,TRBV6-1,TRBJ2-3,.,CASSGQASTDTQYF,TGTGCCAGCAGTGGACAGGCTAGCACAGATACGCAGTATTTT
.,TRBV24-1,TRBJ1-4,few,CATSVPGSGKLFF,TGTGCCACCAGTGTTCCAGGGAGCGGAAAACTGTTTTTT